Listed below are T cell receptor beta chains from one sample, sequenced in a study of Tregs in tolerant kidney transplant recipients. Data came from immunoSEQ multiplex PCR; TCRdb stores just in-frame clones and leaves some out. The sample includes about 81,000 clones, roughly 90% seen only once; the top ten take around 1.6%. Sequenced material: CD4+ T cells from blood (PBMCs), taken 24 months after the transplant. The source is a human patient who received a combined kidney and bone marrow transplant. A share of the T cells may be of graft donor origin. The CDR3 runs from the conserved cysteine through the conserved F or W. The D gene is left open where the match is weak. Rows may omit the clone size; those that give it use once, few, many or a size class.

V: TRBV5-1
size: .
J: TRBJ2-5
D: TRBD1
CDR3: CASSLQGSQETQYF
DNA: TGCGCCAGCAGCTTACAGGGGTCACAAGAGACCCAGTACTTC

V: TRBV10-1
size: .
J: TRBJ1-2
D: .
CDR3: CASSESGGSDSYGYTF
DNA: TGCGCCAGCAGTGAGTCTGGTGGGTCTGACTCCTATGGCTACACCTTC

V: TRBV28
size: .
J: TRBJ2-1
D: TRBD2
CDR3: CASSSPAGGLRPHEQFF
DNA: TGTGCCAGCAGTTCCCCCGCGGGGGGCCTTAGGCCCCATGAGCAGTTCTTC

V: TRBV9
size: .
J: TRBJ1-6
D: .
CDR3: CASSVDGQGYNSPLHF
DNA: TGTGCCAGCAGCGTAGATGGGCAGGGCTATAATTCCCCCCTCCACTTT

V: TRBV4-3
size: .
J: TRBJ2-3
D: .
CDR3: CASSHQKSDTQYF
DNA: TGCGCCAGCAGCCACCAGAAGTCAGATACGCAGTATTTT

V: TRBV19
size: .
J: TRBJ2-3
D: TRBD2
CDR3: CASQNPGGLHTDTQYF
DNA: TGTGCCAGCCAGAACCCGGGAGGACTTCACACAGATACGCAGTATTTT

V: TRBV18
size: .
J: TRBJ1-5
D: TRBD1
CDR3: CASSPQGADSNQPQHF
DNA: TGTGCCAGCTCACCTCAGGGGGCGGATAGCAATCAGCCCCAGCATTTT

V: TRBV5-7
size: .
J: TRBJ2-5
D: TRBD1
CDR3: CASSWRGRDREETQYF
DNA: TGTGCCAGCAGCTGGAGAGGCCGGGACAGGGAAGAGACCCAGTACTTC

V: TRBV7-2
size: .
J: TRBJ1-5
D: TRBD1
CDR3: CASSSTDRWGYQPQHF
DNA: TGTGCCAGCAGCTCAACGGACAGGTGGGGCTATCAGCCCCAGCATTTT

V: TRBV29-1
size: .
J: TRBJ2-1
D: .
CDR3: CSTALGVQTGTAYNEQFF
DNA: TGCAGCACCGCCCTGGGGGTTCAAACAGGGACCGCCTACAATGAGCAGTTCTTC

V: TRBV7-9
size: .
J: TRBJ2-3
D: .
CDR3: CASSPGGDTQYF
DNA: TGTGCCAGCAGTCCCGGCGGAGATACGCAGTATTTT

V: TRBV7-3
size: .
J: TRBJ2-1
D: TRBD1
CDR3: CASRFSLGGEQFF
DNA: TGTGCCAGCAGATTTAGCCTAGGGGGCGAGCAGTTCTTC

V: TRBV21-1
size: .
J: TRBJ2-3
D: .
CDR3: CASSATSGRISTDTQYF
DNA: TGTGCCAGCAGCGCCACTAGCGGGAGGATTAGCACAGATACGCAGTATTTT

V: TRBV5-1
size: .
J: TRBJ2-3
D: TRBD2
CDR3: CASSFGLAGVADTQYF
DNA: TGCGCCAGCAGCTTTGGACTAGCGGGGGTCGCAGATACGCAGTATTTT

V: TRBV5-1
size: once
J: TRBJ2-1
D: TRBD2
CDR3: CASSSTSGRIHEQFF
DNA: TGCGCCAGCAGCTCGACTAGCGGGAGGATCCATGAGCAGTTCTTC

V: TRBV15
size: .
J: TRBJ2-5
D: TRBD1
CDR3: CATSRDLDRPKTQYF
DNA: TGTGCCACCAGCAGAGATTTGGACAGGCCAAAGACCCAGTACTTC